This T cell receptor beta chain originates from a study of STAT5B mutations in CD4+ large granular lymphocyte leukemia. General observations from the study: Main leukemic clonotypes were patient-specific, but approximately 25% appeared at low frequency elsewhere. Patient CD4-sorted repertoires stayed more clonal than healthy ones after leukemic-clone removal.

The survey-level immunoSEQ assay was used. Method: immunoSEQ multiplex PCR; TCRdb's copy keeps in-frame clones and lacks some. The sample includes roughly 38,000 clones, about 80% of them seen just once. A note on this clone: The antigen is unknown.

The CDR3 runs to 16 residues. The V and J genes are TRBV21-1 and TRBJ1-2. TRBV21-1 is a documented pseudogene. Sequencing input: CD4+ T cells from blood buffy coats. This TCR came from a human donor in good health. The chain's CDR3 is CASSKDDDTVLGGYTF. The CDR3 nucleotides read TGTGCCAGCAGCAAAGACGACGATACGGTTTTGGGTGGCTACACCTTC.